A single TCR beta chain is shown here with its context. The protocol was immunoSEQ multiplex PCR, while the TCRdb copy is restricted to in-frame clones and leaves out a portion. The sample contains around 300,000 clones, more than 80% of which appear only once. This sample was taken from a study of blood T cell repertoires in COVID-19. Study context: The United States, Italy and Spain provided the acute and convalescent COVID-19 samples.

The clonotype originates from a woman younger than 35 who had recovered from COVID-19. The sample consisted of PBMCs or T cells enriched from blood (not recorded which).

The CDR3 here is CASSLYPGARNIQYF. In DNA, the CDR3 is TGTGCCAGCAGTTTATACCCAGGGGCAAGAAACATTCAGTACTTC. The chain links TRBV27 to TRBJ2-4, with D perhaps matching TRBD1 (6 bases). Deletions cut 1 base from V and 6 bases from J, with 13 bases between. The V gene's germline CDR1 is MNHEY and CDR2 SMNVEV (reference sequence). This CDR3 spans 15 amino acids.